This T cell receptor beta chain was recovered during a study of glioma-infiltrating T cells. Findings and caveats of the study: Gliomas, especially low-grade, showed above-expected tissue-blood divergence; non-neoplastic patients showed below. CDR3 overlap between tissue and blood was very small.

CDR1 SNHLY and CDR2 FYNNEI come from the germline V gene. The germline V and J ends were trimmed by 4 bases and 7 bases, with 13 bases remaining between them. The CDR3 is 13 residues long. Using RNA template, CDR3s of TCR alpha and beta were amplified with iRepertoire arm-PCR. For one-step reverse transcription and amplification, about 90-450 ng of tissue mRNA or PBMC total RNA was used. Via MiXCR, TCRdb re-called the multiplex PCR reads, giving one row per CDR3 protein. The sample shows about 140,000 distinct CDR3 sequences, about 39% of them seen only once. Notes on this clonotype: What it binds is unknown.

This TCR was sampled from a human donor with low-grade glioma or glioblastoma, undergoing nonglioma brain surgery, or in good health (not recorded which). Sequenced input: glioma tissue, nonneoplastic brain tissue, or PBMCs (not recorded which). V is TRBV2 and J is TRBJ1-2; D unresolved. CDR3: CASSGPGYGGYTF. In DNA form, the CDR3 reads TGTGCCAGCAGTGGCCCAGGCTATGGTGGCTACACCTTC.